The 25 T cell receptor beta chains given below trace back to one sample, sequenced in a study of blood T cell repertoires in COVID-19. Method: immunoSEQ multiplex PCR; TCRdb's copy keeps in-frame clones and lacks some. The sample has 45,000 to 50,000 clones; about 90% are singletons. The material sequenced was peripheral blood. The receptors come from a human donor in a cohort sampled during active COVID-19.

This chain joins TRBV6-5 and TRBJ2-3, with D possibly matching TRBD1 (5 bases). The germline gives CDR1 MNHEY, CDR2 SVGAGI. There are 14 residues in the CDR3. Trimming removed 5 bases at V and 5 bases at J, with 14 bases between. DNA for the CDR3: TGTGCCAGCAGTCCCGAGGCTAGGGGAGATACGCAGTATTTT. Its protein is CASSPEARGDTQYF.

This rearrangement joins TRBV4-1 to TRBJ2-2; D might be TRBD1 (6 bases). V lost 3 bases and J 4 bases, leaving 12 bases between the germline ends. CDR1 MGHRA and CDR2 YSYEKL come from the germline V gene. The CDR3 totals 15 residues. This CDR3 reads CASSHRTGITGELFF. Here the CDR3 DNA reads TGCGCCAGCAGCCATAGAACAGGGATCACCGGGGAGCTGTTTTTT.

The chain is built from TRBV19 and TRBJ2-1; D unclear. Per germline, CDR1 LNHDA and CDR2 SQIVND (reference sequence). V was shortened by 7 bases and J by 0 bases, with 7 bases between the two germline ends. The CDR3 loop spans 13 amino acids. The CDR3 coding sequence is TGTGCCAGTAAAACTACCTCCTACAATGAGCAGTTCTTC. It specifies CASKTTSYNEQFF.

This clone was seen only once. V gene TRBV18 combines with J gene TRBJ1-6; the D gene is possibly TRBD1 (5 bases). Trimming took 6 bases from V and 0 from J, leaving 9 bases between them. CDR3 length: 15 amino acids. Germline V gene lookup returns CDR1 KGHSH and CDR2 LQKENI. The CDR3 protein is CASSPDSSYNSPLHF. CDR3 DNA: TGTGCCAGCTCGCCAGACAGCTCCTATAATTCACCCCTCCACTTT.

This sequence joins TRBV10-2 and TRBJ2-1; a possible D gene is TRBD2 (6 bases). The CDR3 loop spans 19 amino acids. V lost 4 bases and J lost 4, with 26 bases in between. Germline V gives CDR1 WSHSY, CDR2 SAAADI. Here the CDR3 reads CASSASGLLNIVVYNEQFF. As DNA, the CDR3 is TGCGCCAGCAGTGCATCGGGACTCCTGAACATTGTAGTATACAATGAGCAGTTCTTC.

The V gene is TRBV4-3, the J gene TRBJ1-4, with D possibly TRBD1 on 6 matching bases. Looked up from germline, CDR1 is LGHNA and CDR2 is YSLEER. The V and J ends lost 1 base and 7 bases respectively, with 7 bases between them. The CDR3 extends over 13 amino acids. In DNA form, the CDR3 reads TGCGCCAGCAGCCAAGCCAGGGGTGAAAAACTGTTTTTT. This sequence encodes CASSQARGEKLFF.

This clone is a singleton in its sample. The same CDR3 can be traced to other DNA sequences in this sample. The genes are TRBV27 and TRBJ2-1, with 8 bases fitting TRBD2. V shed 5 bases, J shed 5 bases, and the junction held 8 bases outside the gene matches. CDR3 size: 15 residues. Germline loops: CDR1 MNHEY, CDR2 SMNVEV (reference sequence). DNA for the CDR3: TGTGCCAGCAGTCCCCGGGGGGGCTGGGACAATGAGCAGTTCTTC. Protein sequence: CASSPRGGWDNEQFF.

This chain uses TRBV13 with TRBJ2-1; 9 bases are shared with TRBD1. Trimming at V came to 5 bases and at J to 7 bases, leaving 6 bases not matched to a gene. This CDR3 spans 14 amino acids. Germline CDR1 is PRHDT and CDR2 is FYEKMQ (reference sequence). DNA for the CDR3: TGTGCCAGCAGCCCAAGGACAGGGGAGAATGAGCAGTTCTTC. Translation: CASSPRTGENEQFF.

The V and J genes are TRBV18 and TRBJ1-4; TRBD1 agrees at 10 bases. Unmatched junction bases numbered 1, after V lost 5 bases and J lost 7 bases. The CDR3 has 13 residues. Germline V gene lookup returns CDR1 KGHSH and CDR2 LQKENI. This CDR3 is CASSGTGAEKLFF. CDR3 nucleotide sequence: TGTGCCAGCTCAGGGACAGGGGCTGAAAAACTGTTTTTT.

In its sample, this clone ranks as medium-sized. The genes are TRBV2 and TRBJ2-5; tentative D call: TRBD1 (5 bases). The CDR3 loop spans 13 amino acids. Germline assignment: CDR1 SNHLY and CDR2 FYNNEI. The V and J ends lost 4 bases and 3 bases respectively, with 9 bases between them. This CDR3 is CASSGTREETQYF. The CDR3 DNA reads TGTGCCAGCAGTGGGACAAGAGAAGAGACCCAGTACTTC.

The V call is TRBV7-2, the J call TRBJ1-5; D might be TRBD1 (6 bases). Trimming stripped 3 bases from V and 1 base from J, with 13 bases between. Looked up from germline, CDR1 is SGHTA and CDR2 is FQGNSA. The CDR3 sequence is 16 residues long. The CDR3 DNA is TGTGCCAGCAGCTTCAACGTACAGGGAAGCAATCAGCCCCAGCATTTT. Protein sequence: CASSFNVQGSNQPQHF.

This clone was counted a single time. V and J are TRBV7-6 and TRBJ2-7; maybe TRBD1 (5 bases). The CDR3 length is 15 residues. Looked up from germline, CDR1 is SGHVS and CDR2 is FNYEAQ. With 0 bases removed from V and 2 bases from J, the gap between germline ends came to 11 bases. The CDR3, as DNA: TGTGCCAGCAGCTTAGCTGGTCAGGGTGCCTACGAGCAGTACTTC. Protein: CASSLAGQGAYEQYF.

This clone was counted a single time. The chain carries TRBV6-6 and TRBJ1-2; D is unresolved. The CDR3 has 15 amino acids. Germline CDR1 reads MNHNY; CDR2 reads SVGAGI (reference sequence). The CDR3 reads CAIWAGPTFNYGYTF. In DNA, the CDR3 is TGTGCAATTTGGGCAGGCCCGACCTTTAACTATGGCTACACCTTC.

J is TRBJ1-5 and V is TRBV4-2; TRBD1 matches at 7 bases. Germline-derived CDR1 and CDR2 are LGHNA and YNFKEQ. Trimming at V came to 1 base and at J to 7 bases, leaving 10 bases not matched to a gene. The CDR3 sequence is 16 residues long. The CDR3 is CASSQGGTGTDQPQHF. Written as DNA, the CDR3 is TGTGCCAGCAGCCAAGGTGGCACAGGGACAGACCAGCCCCAGCATTTT.

This chain connects TRBV6-2 or TRBV6-3 to TRBJ1-5, with 7 bases matching TRBD1. Germline lookup yields CDR1 MNHEY and CDR2 SVGEGT. Trimming cost V 4 bases and J 2 bases; bases outside gene matches: 5. The CDR3 loop spans 15 amino acids. CDR3 protein: CASSSRGQGNQPQHF. CDR3 sequence (DNA): TGTGCCAGCAGTTCCCGCGGACAGGGCAATCAGCCCCAGCATTTT.

In its sample, this clone was seen once. The chain couples TRBV11-2 to TRBJ1-3, with D hard to call. Trimming removed 5 bases at V and 1 base at J, with 18 bases between. CDR1 SGHAT and CDR2 FQNNGV come from the germline V gene. The CDR3 totals 17 residues. The CDR3 region is CASSPLGSSFSGNTIYF. The CDR3 region has the DNA TGTGCCAGCAGCCCACTTGGGAGTTCCTTTTCTGGAAACACCATATATTTT.

The rearrangement joins TRBV4-3 to TRBJ2-1; 10 bases are a match to TRBD2. The ends lost 4 bases at V and 2 bases at J; junction bases unmatched: 8. Germline-derived CDR1 and CDR2 are LGHNA and YSLEER. CDR3 length equals 17 residues. Here the CDR3 DNA reads TGCGCCAGCAGCCCTCTCAGCGGGGGGGCTACCTACAATGAGCAGTTCTTC. It encodes CASSPLSGGATYNEQFF.

The V and J genes are TRBV7-9 and TRBJ1-1, with a tentative D call TRBD1 (5 bases). The length of the CDR3 is 14 residues. V shed 4 bases and J shed 0 bases, with 9 bases lying between them. Germline V CDR1 and CDR2: SEHNR, FQNEAQ (reference sequence). The CDR3 spells CASSSTVMNTEAFF. CDR3 DNA: TGTGCCAGCAGCTCGACAGTAATGAACACTGAAGCTTTCTTT.

J is TRBJ2-1 and V is TRBV27, with TRBD1 matching 12 bases. CDR3 size: 18 residues. J was trimmed by 0 bases and V by 6 bases; bases with no gene match: 9. Germline V gene data show CDR1 as MNHEY and CDR2 as SMNVEV (reference sequence). The CDR3 nucleotides read TGTGCCAGCAGCCCGGGGACAGGGGGCTCGAACTCCTACAATGAGCAGTTCTTC. The encoded protein is CASSPGTGGSNSYNEQFF.

The genes are TRBV27 and TRBJ1-6; D remains unclear. The CDR3 is 11 amino acids. V lost 8 bases, J lost 11 bases, and 10 bases lay in between. CDR1 and CDR2 (germline): MNHEY, SMNVEV (reference sequence). The chain's CDR3 is CASLSRAPLHF. CDR3 bases: TGTGCCAGCCTGTCCCGCGCACCCCTCCACTTT.

V usage is TRBV4-1 and J usage is TRBJ1-4; 7 nucleotides agree with TRBD1. The junction had 11 bases not matched to a gene; V was cut back by 6 bases and J by 7 bases. The CDR3 has 15 amino acids. Per germline, CDR1 MGHRA and CDR2 YSYEKL. CDR3 coding DNA: TGCGCCAGCAGGAGTCAGATGGGACAGACTGAAAAACTGTTTTTT. This gives the protein CASRSQMGQTEKLFF.

This clone was seen a few times. The CDR3: CASSEPGDRSPLHF. Written as DNA, the CDR3 is TGTGCCAGCAGTGAACCGGGGGATCGATCACCCCTCCACTTT. The chain links TRBV2 to TRBJ1-6; perhaps TRBD1 as D (5 bases). The germline gives CDR1 SNHLY, CDR2 FYNNEI. The ends were cut back, 2 bases at V and 10 bases at J, with 12 bases in the middle. CDR3 length: 14 amino acids.

The chain combines TRBV7-8 with TRBJ1-1; D perhaps matches TRBD1 (5 bases). Germline-derived CDR1 and CDR2 are SGHVS and FQNEAQ. With 1 base removed from V and 5 bases from J, the gap between germline ends came to 8 bases. The length of the CDR3 is 13 residues. CDR3 DNA: TGTGCCAGCAGCTTAGAGGGGCGAACTGAAGCTTTCTTT. Protein sequence: CASSLEGRTEAFF.

The V call is TRBV3-1 (or the pseudogene TRBV3-2), the J call TRBJ1-5, with D tentatively TRBD1 (6 bases). CDR1 is LGHDT and CDR2 is YNNKEL in the germline V gene (reference sequence). The CDR3 is 13 amino acids. Trimming took off 6 bases at V and 7 bases at J, with 13 bases between the two ends. CDR3 in amino acids: CASSRGYGQPQHF. The DNA for the CDR3 is TGTGCCAGCAGTAGGGGGTACGGGCAGCCCCAGCATTTT.

V gene TRBV6-5 combines with J gene TRBJ2-5; 8 nucleotides agree with TRBD2. The CDR3 contains 15 residues. With V trimmed by 2 bases and J by 2 bases, 4 bases remained unmatched. Germline-derived CDR1 and CDR2 are MNHEY and SVGAGI. The CDR3 DNA follows: TGTGCCAGCAGTTACGGAGCGGGGGTTCAAGAGACCCAGTACTTC. Its protein product is CASSYGAGVQETQYF.